The sequence of this T cell receptor (beta chain) was determined in a study of cytomegalovirus exposure and HLA in healthy donors. The PCR had 60 Vbeta and 13 Jbeta primers. Profiling relied on immunoSEQ multiplex PCR, and the TCRdb table lists in-frame clones only, not all of them. The sample carries fewer than 150,000 clones, roughly three quarters recorded once. V dropped 5 bases and J dropped 5; count of bases not matched to a gene: 9. The germline gives CDR1 MNHEY, CDR2 SMNVEV (reference sequence). The CDR3 contains 15 residues. The sequenced sample consisted of PBMCs. The receptor was isolated from a man aged 25-45 years in good health and CMV-seronegative. This chain joins TRBV27 and TRBJ2-1; 7 bases fit TRBD1. CDR3 coding DNA: TGTGCCAGCAGTCCTCGACAGGGAGTCGACAATGAGCAGTTCTTC. Translating it yields CASSPRQGVDNEQFF.